A selection of T cell receptor beta chains follows, all from one sample in a study of regulatory T cells in long-lasting Graves disease. TCRdb independently ran MiXCR on the multiplex PCR reads; one entry per CDR3 protein. The profile shows fewer than 650,000 distinct CDR3 sequences, roughly 16% of them singletons. The sample also formed part of further work on T cells in Graves' hyperthyroidism and ophthalmopathy.

The material sequenced was peripheral blood mononuclear cells (PBMCs), taken at new diagnosis, from a patient treated with antithyroid drugs. All receptors derive from a man younger than 35 with Graves disease. CDR3s include the opening cysteine and the closing phenylalanine or tryptophan. The order of the fields is CDR3 protein, CDR3 DNA, J gene, clone size, V gene, D gene. The D gene is left open where the match is weak. Not every row has a clone size; where given, it reads once, few, many or a size class.

CASSFRVGTKAFF,TGTGCCAGCAGCTTCCGGGTAGGCACTAAAGCTTTCTTT,TRBJ1-1,many,TRBV7-9,NA
CAWIPKLEGYEQYF,TGTGCCTGGATCCCTAAACTCGAGGGCTACGAGCAGTACTTC,TRBJ2-7,many,TRBV30,NA
CASSPTKRQGGYGYTF,TGTGCCAGCAGTCCTACGAAGAGACAGGGAGGGTATGGCTACACCTTC,TRBJ1-2,few,TRBV27,TRBD1
CASSLRERNNEQFF,TGTGCCAGCAGTTTAAGGGAGCGGAACAATGAGCAGTTCTTC,TRBJ2-1,many,TRBV12-3/TRBV12-4,NA
CATSDSFLGGRRETQYF,TGTGCCACCAGTGATTCCTTCCTAGGGGGGAGGCGGGAGACCCAGTACTTC,TRBJ2-5,few,TRBV24-1,NA
CASSRLSRGDYEQYF,TGCGCCAGCAGCCGCCTGTCTAGGGGGGACTACGAGCAGTACTTC,TRBJ2-7,many,TRBV4-1,NA
CASWDSSSYEQYF,TGTGCCAGCTGGGACAGCAGCTCCTACGAGCAGTACTTC,TRBJ2-7,NA,TRBV5-8,TRBD1
CAWSDNSPLHF,TGTGCCTGGAGTGACAATTCACCCCTCCACTTT,TRBJ1-6,NA,TRBV30,NA
CASSLTAYNEQFF,TGTGCCAGCAGCTTAACCGCGTACAATGAGCAGTTCTTC,TRBJ2-1,many,TRBV7-3,NA
CASSRDRGNEQYF,TGTGCTAGCAGCCGGGACAGAGGCAACGAGCAGTACTTC,TRBJ2-7,few,TRBV7-7,TRBD1
CATGPWDAPYGYTF,TGTGCCACGGGACCATGGGACGCACCCTATGGCTACACCTTC,TRBJ1-2,many,TRBV9,NA
CASSQGGDSSYEQYF,TGTGCCAGCAGCCAAGGGGGGGACAGCTCCTACGAGCAGTACTTC,TRBJ2-7,few,TRBV3-1,NA
CSGPRGSDTEAFF,TGCAGTGGCCCCCGAGGCAGTGACACTGAAGCTTTCTTT,TRBJ1-1,many,TRBV20-1,NA
CAISVGLAGSEQYF,TGTGCCATCAGTGTAGGTCTAGCGGGAAGCGAGCAGTACTTC,TRBJ2-7,many,TRBV10-3,TRBD2
CASSYNLRNGGTDTDTQYF,TGTGCCAGCAGTTACAACCTACGGAATGGCGGGACCGACACAGATACGCAGTATTTT,TRBJ2-3,many,TRBV6-2/TRBV6-3,NA
CASSQEWGRGGDSGANVLTF,TGTGCCAGCAGCCAAGAGTGGGGCAGGGGGGGAGATTCTGGGGCCAACGTCCTGACTTTC,TRBJ2-6,NA,TRBV12-3/TRBV12-4,NA
CASSYSPSYEQYF,TGTGCCAGCAGTTACTCCCCTAGCTACGAGCAGTACTTC,TRBJ2-7,NA,TRBV6-2/TRBV6-3,NA
CGVVAKNIQYF,TGTGGCGTGGTGGCCAAAAACATTCAGTACTTC,TRBJ2-4,few,TRBV28,NA
CASGQGQGANTEAFF,TGTGCTAGTGGTCAGGGACAGGGGGCGAACACTGAAGCTTTCTTT,TRBJ1-1,many,TRBV12-5,TRBD1
CASSMYGQAINPSYNEQFF,TGTGCCAGTAGTATGTATGGACAGGCCATTAACCCATCCTACAATGAGCAGTTCTTC,TRBJ2-1,few,TRBV19,TRBD1
CSARAPGTAYNEQFF,TGCAGTGCTAGAGCCCCCGGGACAGCCTACAATGAGCAGTTCTTC,TRBJ2-1,NA,TRBV20-1,TRBD1
CASSREIPTDTQYF,TGTGCCAGCAGTCGGGAGATCCCCACAGATACGCAGTATTTT,TRBJ2-3,many,TRBV2,NA